This entry lists 13 T cell receptor beta chains sequenced from one sample in a study of beta chain features in type 1 diabetes. Expressed TCRB transcripts were sequenced after all isolated RNA was converted to cDNA. Clones were sequenced by immunoSEQ multiplex PCR, and TCRdb holds only the in-frame ones, with some missing. The sample has roughly 240,000 clones, roughly 70% seen once. The specimen was naive CD4+ T cells from blood. These receptors were taken from a man aged 25-45 years in good health.

The chain links TRBV30 to TRBJ2-5, with a tentative D call TRBD1 (5 bases). Between the trimmed V and J ends, which lost 5 bases and 6 bases, there was a span of 13 bases. This CDR3 has 12 residues. Germline V gene sequence: CDR1 GTSNPN, CDR2 SVGIG (reference sequence). CDR3 loop: CAWSIGVQTQYF. CDR3 in DNA: TGTGCCTGGTCTATAGGGGTACAGACCCAGTACTTC.

This chain links TRBV9 with TRBJ2-1; 11 bases agree with TRBD2. Trimming took 4 bases from V and 7 from J; bases not matched to a gene: 1. This CDR3 is built from 13 residues. The germline CDR1 and CDR2 sequences are SGDLS and YYNGEE. The CDR3 region is CASSPSGGNEQFF. For the CDR3, the DNA is TGTGCCAGCAGCCCTAGCGGGGGGAATGAGCAGTTCTTC.

This clone was recorded a few times. The rearrangement links TRBV13 to TRBJ1-6; a possible D gene is TRBD1 (6 bases). Trimming shortened V by 5 bases and J by 7 bases, and 18 bases separated the two germline ends. The CDR3 covers 16 residues. CDR1 PRHDT and CDR2 FYEKMQ come from the germline V gene (reference sequence). The CDR3 here is CASSRNRALGNSPLHF. The CDR3 nucleotides read TGTGCCAGCAGCCGGAACAGGGCCCTCGGAAATTCACCCCTCCACTTT.

The genes are TRBV29-1 and TRBJ2-3; D gene ambiguous. CDR1 and CDR2 from the germline V gene are SQVTM and ANQGSEA. Trimming pared 7 bases from V and 2 bases from J, leaving 13 bases between. The CDR3 is made up of 13 amino acids. The CDR3 coding sequence is TGCAGCGGAGACAAGACCCTCACAGATACGCAGTATTTT. Translation: CSGDKTLTDTQYF.

This clone appeared a few times. The chain joins TRBV29-1 to TRBJ2-7; no reliable D call. The V gene's germline CDR1 is SQVTM and CDR2 ANQGSEA. This CDR3 is 10 amino acids long. Trimming shortened V by 2 bases and J by 3 bases, and 2 bases separated the two germline ends. The CDR3 coding sequence is TGCAGCGTTGAACTCTACGAGCAGTACTTC. Residues: CSVELYEQYF.

The CDR3 protein is CAWSGGGGNQPQHF. In nucleotides, the CDR3 is TGTGCCTGGAGCGGAGGGGGAGGGAATCAGCCCCAGCATTTT. The chain links TRBV30 to TRBJ1-5; tentative D call: TRBD1 (6 bases). The V end was cut by 3 bases, the J end by 4 bases, with 13 bases between. Germline values: CDR1 GTSNPN, CDR2 SVGIG (reference sequence). This CDR3 is built from 14 residues.

The rearrangement joins TRBV30 to TRBJ1-1, with D possibly being TRBD1 (6 bases). CDR1 GTSNPN and CDR2 SVGIG come from the germline V gene (reference sequence). CDR3 length: 13 residues. V was cut by 4 bases and J by 5 bases, with 14 bases left in between. DNA for the CDR3: TGTGCCTGGAACAGGGAATATAGGACTGAAGCTTTCTTT. It codes for CAWNREYRTEAFF.

This rearrangement joins TRBV5-1 to TRBJ2-3, with 9 positions matching TRBD2. Germline assignment: CDR1 SGHRS and CDR2 YFSETQ. The CDR3 loop spans 16 amino acids. After removal of 2 bases from V and 5 bases from J, the junction contained 9 bases not matched to a gene. The CDR3 DNA reads as TGCGCCAGCAGCTTCGGAGCGGGAGGTCGGGAAGATACGCAGTATTTT. Translated: CASSFGAGGREDTQYF.

CDR3 sequence reads: CSVEWQGAVEAFF. The CDR3 DNA sequence: TGCAGCGTTGAGTGGCAGGGGGCTGTTGAAGCTTTCTTT. The chain recombines TRBV29-1 with TRBJ1-1, with TRBD1 matching over 8 bases. This CDR3 has 13 amino acids. The V and J ends lost 3 bases and 7 bases, in that order; junction bases with no gene match: 7. Germline assignment: CDR1 SQVTM and CDR2 ANQGSEA.

The sample holds one count of this clone. This sample also contains other DNA sequences that code for the same CDR3. V and J are TRBV30 and TRBJ1-5; D is ambiguous. The germline V and J ends were trimmed by 3 bases and 2 bases, with 8 bases remaining between them. This CDR3 is built from 13 residues. The germline V gene encodes CDR1 GTSNPN and CDR2 SVGIG (reference sequence). The CDR3 bases are TGTGCCTGGAGAGGTCAGGGCAATCAGCCCCAGCATTTT. It translates to CAWRGQGNQPQHF.

The chain is built from TRBV9 and TRBJ1-1; D remains unclear. Germline V gene lookup returns CDR1 SGDLS and CDR2 YYNGEE. V lost 3 bases and J 1 base, leaving 13 bases between the germline ends. The CDR3 has 15 residues. Written as DNA, the CDR3 is TGTGCCAGCAGCGCCTCGTATGCGGGGAACACTGAAGCTTTCTTT. Its protein is CASSASYAGNTEAFF. The full variable domain, completed using reference TRBV9 and TRBJ1-1, is DSGVTQTPKHLITATGQRVTLRCSPRSGDLSVYWYQQSLDQGLQFLIQYYNGEERAKGNILERFSAQQFPDLHSELNLSSLELGDSALYFCASSASYAGNTEAFFGQGTRLTVV.

A few counts support this clone. The CDR3 region has the DNA TGCAGCGTTGTTGGCCGGCAGGGGGGCTACGAGCAGTACTTC. Translation gives CSVVGRQGGYEQYF. The chain links TRBV29-1 to TRBJ2-7; tentative D call: TRBD1 (7 bases). Germline V gives CDR1 SQVTM, CDR2 ANQGSEA. The V end was cut by 4 bases, the J end by 3 bases, with 16 bases between. This CDR3 spans 14 amino acids.

This chain connects TRBV30 to TRBJ2-3; 8 nucleotides line up with TRBD2. Germline lookup yields CDR1 GTSNPN and CDR2 SVGIG (reference sequence). This CDR3 is built from 15 residues. Germline trimming cut 2 bases from V and 2 bases from J; bases unmatched to any gene: 6. The CDR3 coding sequence is TGTGCCTGGAGTATGGCGGGAGGCCCCACAGATACGCAGTATTTT. It is translated as CAWSMAGGPTDTQYF. Based on the CDR3 plus reference TRBV30 and TRBJ2-3, the full variable domain is SQTIHQWPATLVQPVGSPLSLECTVEGTSNPNLYWYRQAAGRGLQLLFYSVGIGQISSEVPQNLSASRPQDRQFILSSKKLLLSDSGFYLCAWSMAGGPTDTQYFGPGTRLTVL.